The 8 T cell receptor beta chains listed next were all sequenced from one sample in a study of human T cells and chemical hapten exposure. TCRdb independently ran MiXCR on the RACE reads; one entry per CDR3 protein. The data hold about 64,000 distinct CDR3 sequences, with around 10% observed a single time. Time point described: pre-sensitization, week 0. Treatment of the sample: therapeutic diphenylcyclopropenone sensitization with weekly scalp DPC. The input for sequencing was whole blood, taken in connection with sensitization to the hapten diphenylcyclopropenone (DPC). These receptors came from a woman in her thirties or forties with alopecia areata. Some clones in this sample may be carry-over from other donors' samples.

This clonotype was detected only a few times. This chain connects TRBV6-2 or TRBV6-3 to TRBJ2-7, with D uncertain. Germline loops: CDR1 MNHEY, CDR2 SVGEGT. The V gene lost 6 bases and the J gene lost 4 bases, with 4 bases spanning the gap. The length of the CDR3 is 10 residues. This chain's CDR3 is CASRAYEQYF. In nucleotides, the CDR3 is TGTGCCAGCAGGGCGTACGAGCAGTACTTC.

This clonotype was seen many times. The gene calls are TRBV11-2 and TRBJ2-5, with 11 bases lining up with TRBD2. The CDR3 sequence is 16 residues long. Germline V CDR1 and CDR2: SGHAT, FQNNGV. V trimming: 1 base; J trimming: 1 base; junction bases outside the gene matches: 2. The CDR3 nucleotides are TGTGCCAGCAGCTTAGGGCTAGCGGGGGGCCAAGAGACCCAGTACTTC. It is translated as CASSLGLAGGQETQYF. The whole variable domain, filled in from reference TRBV11-2 and TRBJ2-5, reads EAGVAQSPRYKIIEKRQSVAFWCNPISGHATLYWYQQILGQGPKLLIQFQNNGVVDDSQLPKDRFSAERLKGVDSTLKIQPAKLEDSAVYLCASSLGLAGGQETQYFGPGTRLLVL.

With respect to this clonotype: The junction departs from the called germline gene at one end, perhaps through a read error. The chain employs TRBV6-1 and TRBJ2-1, with 7 bases aligning to TRBD2. This CDR3 comprises 12 residues. Germline V gene lookup returns CDR1 MNHNS and CDR2 SASEGT. The CDR3 DNA is TGTGCCAGCTCAAGACTAGCCAATGAGCAGATCTTC. It is translated as CASSRLANEQIF.

This clonotype has ten or more counts. CDR3 sequence: CASSGTGEGYEQYF. The DNA for the CDR3 is TGTGCCAGCAGCGGGACAGGGGAAGGCTACGAGCAGTACTTC. V and J are TRBV14 and TRBJ2-7; 10 bases align to TRBD1. Germline V CDR1 and CDR2: SGHDN, FVKESK. The ends lost 5 bases at V and 3 bases at J; junction bases unmatched: 4. The CDR3 covers 14 residues.

Details on this clonotype: With a much larger clone just one base away, this may be a read error. This rearrangement joins TRBV3-1 to TRBJ1-1; unclear D gene. The CDR3 extends over 13 amino acids. Germline V CDR1 and CDR2: LGHDT, YNNKEL (reference sequence). CDR3 amino acids: CASSQFGDTEVFF. CDR3 bases: TGTGCCAGCAGCCAGTTTGGTGACACTGAAGTTTTCTTT. Together with reference TRBV3-1 and TRBJ1-1, the CDR3 gives the full variable domain: DTAVSQTPKYLVTQMGNDKSIKCEQNLGHDTMYWYKQDSKKFLKIMFSYNNKELIINETVPNRFSPKSPDKAHLNLHINSLELGDSAVYFCASSQFGDTEVFFGQGTRLTVV.

There are a few counts of this clonotype. The rearrangement links TRBV6-5 to TRBJ1-2; possibly TRBD1 for D (5 bases). V lost 7 bases, J lost 0 bases, and 9 bases lay in between. Germline V CDR1 and CDR2: MNHEY, SVGAGI. This CDR3 has 13 residues. The CDR3: CASTMGANYGYTF. As DNA, the CDR3 is TGTGCCAGCACCATGGGGGCTAACTATGGCTACACCTTC.

This clonotype was picked up many times. CDR3 residues: CSARGGRGRESNNEQFF. In DNA, the CDR3 is TGCAGTGCTAGAGGCGGCAGGGGCCGGGAGTCAAACAATGAGCAGTTCTTC. The V call is TRBV20-1, the J call TRBJ2-1; D tentatively fits TRBD1 or TRBD2 (6 bases each). The germline V and J ends were trimmed by 1 base and 5 bases, with 21 bases remaining between them. CDR3 length: 17 amino acids. CDR1 is DFQATT, CDR2 SNEGSKA, per germline (reference sequence).

This clonotype has a count of ten or more. The chain couples TRBV12-3 or TRBV12-4 to TRBJ1-5, with a tentative D call TRBD1 (6 bases). This CDR3 region has 16 residues. With 6 bases removed from V and 2 bases from J, the gap between germline ends came to 17 bases. Here the CDR3 reads CASREQGPRGNQPQHF. The CDR3 region has the DNA TGTGCCAGCAGGGAACAGGGCCCTAGAGGCAATCAGCCCCAGCATTTT.